A single sample gave rise to the 10 T cell receptor beta chains below, sequenced in a study of cytomegalovirus exposure and HLA in healthy donors. In the PCR, 60 Vbeta and 13 Jbeta primers were used. The protocol was immunoSEQ multiplex PCR, while the TCRdb copy is restricted to in-frame clones and leaves out a portion. The sample has roughly 160,000 clones; roughly 80% are singletons. The sample was PBMCs. Receptor source: a woman between 25 and 40 years old in good health and CMV-seropositive.

This clone appeared once. This chain uses TRBV6-5 with TRBJ1-5; perhaps TRBD1 as D (5 bases). CDR3 length equals 14 residues. CDR1 is MNHEY, CDR2 SVGAGI, per germline. Trimming removed 2 bases from V and 5 bases from J, with 10 bases in between. The CDR3 protein is CASSYRQGHQPQHF. CDR3 sequence (DNA): TGTGCCAGCAGTTACCGTCAGGGCCATCAGCCCCAGCATTTT.

This chain connects TRBV10-2 to TRBJ2-7; 9 bases agree with TRBD2. V was clipped by 8 bases and J by 2 bases; unmatched bases: 4. This CDR3 contains 13 residues. Germline CDR1 WSHSY, CDR2 SAAADI. The chain's CDR3 is CASGSGGPYEQYF. The CDR3, as DNA: TGCGCCAGCGGCAGCGGGGGGCCCTACGAGCAGTACTTC.

A word on this clone: Different DNA sequences within this sample yield the same CDR3. This sequence joins TRBV7-2 and TRBJ2-1; 12 bases are shared with TRBD2. Germline V gene sequence: CDR1 SGHTA, CDR2 FQGNSA. Germline trimming cut 6 bases from V and 4 bases from J; bases unmatched to any gene: 4. The CDR3 consists of 15 residues. Here the CDR3 DNA reads TGTGCCAGCAGTTCGACTAGCGGGGGATACAATGAGCAGTTCTTC. It is translated as CASSSTSGGYNEQFF.

The chain recombines TRBV7-3 with TRBJ1-1; no definite D call. V lost 5 bases, J lost 1 base, and 11 bases lay in between. CDR3 size: 14 residues. In germline, CDR1 is SGHTA, CDR2 FQGTGA. The chain's CDR3 is CASSNGVSNTEAFF. The CDR3 DNA sequence: TGTGCCAGCAGCAACGGGGTCTCGAACACTGAAGCTTTCTTT.

The chain uses TRBV29-1 and TRBJ1-2; perhaps TRBD1 as D (5 bases). This CDR3 spans 12 amino acids. CDR1 SQVTM and CDR2 ANQGSEA come from the germline V gene. V was shortened by 1 base and J by 6 bases, with 9 bases between the two germline ends. For the CDR3, the DNA is TGCAGCGTTGAAGCGCCAGGGAATGGCTACACCTTC. Amino acids: CSVEAPGNGYTF. The entire variable domain, with the rest obtained from reference TRBV29-1 and TRBJ1-2, is as follows: SAVISQKPSRDICQRGTSLTIQCQVDSQVTMMFWYRQQPGQSLTLIATANQGSEATYESGFVIDKFPISRPNLTFSTLTVSNMSPEDSSIYLCSVEAPGNGYTFGSGTRLTVV.

The rearrangement joins TRBV7-8 to TRBJ1-1; 9 positions agree with TRBD1. The germline V gene has CDR1 SGHVS and CDR2 FQNEAQ. With 5 bases clipped from V and 2 bases from J, the junction kept 6 bases outside the gene matches. The CDR3 sequence is 15 residues long. Written as DNA, the CDR3 is TGTGCCAGCAGCCTTCGGACAGGGGCTAACACTGAAGCTTTCTTT. Residues: CASSLRTGANTEAFF.

V is TRBV10-3 and J is TRBJ2-7; D is uncertain. Per germline, CDR1 ENHRY and CDR2 SYGVKD. V was pared by 6 bases and J by 1 base, with 16 bases between. The CDR3 runs to 15 residues. The CDR3 region is CAISMALVPSYEQYF. CDR3 nucleotides: TGTGCCATCAGCATGGCCCTCGTTCCGTCCTACGAGCAGTACTTC.

V usage is TRBV11-3 and J usage is TRBJ2-6, with 7 bases identical to TRBD2. V lost 5 bases and J lost 0; bases outside the gene matches: 10. Germline V lookup: CDR1 SGHNT, CDR2 YENEEA. CDR3 size: 18 residues. CDR3 loop: CASSRGGLGTSGANVLTF. The CDR3 DNA reads TGTGCCAGCAGCCGGGGAGGGTTGGGGACCTCTGGGGCCAACGTCCTGACTTTC.

V and J are TRBV15 and TRBJ2-3; a possible D gene is TRBD2 (5 bases). V lost 3 bases and J lost 5, with 12 bases in between. Germline V gene data show CDR1 as LNHNV and CDR2 as YYDKDF (reference sequence). The CDR3 spans 14 residues. The CDR3 DNA reads as TGTGCCACCAGCAGGGAGGAAAGGGAAGATACGCAGTATTTT. Its protein product is CATSREEREDTQYF.

This sequence joins TRBV7-9 and TRBJ1-5; D may be TRBD1 (6 bases). Germline loops: CDR1 SEHNR, CDR2 FQNEAQ (reference sequence). The CDR3 is made up of 16 amino acids. The V end lost 4 bases, the J end lost 4 bases, and 17 bases lay between the germline ends. CDR3 DNA sequence: TGTGCCAGCAGCTCTTCGCAGGGGCTTAAGAATCAGCCCCAGCATTTT. Translation gives CASSSSQGLKNQPQHF.